These 5 T cell receptor beta chains came from one sample sequenced in a study of blood T cell repertoires in COVID-19. TCRdb keeps only in-frame clones here, not all; method: immunoSEQ multiplex PCR. The sample contains about 520,000 clones, over 75% of which appear only once. Sequenced input: peripheral blood. The receptors come from a human donor in a cohort sampled during active COVID-19.

The count of this clone is one. The chain recombines TRBV30 with TRBJ1-6; no definite D call. V lost 4 bases, J lost 2 bases, and 6 bases lay in between. Per the germline V gene, CDR1 is GTSNPN and CDR2 is SVGIG (reference sequence). CDR3 length: 13 amino acids. CDR3 bases: TGTGCCTGGACAGAACCCTATAATTCACCCCTCCACTTT. Its translation: CAWTEPYNSPLHF. The complete variable domain, with remaining parts taken from reference TRBV30 and TRBJ1-6, reads SQTIHQWPATLVQPVGSPLSLECTVEGTSNPNLYWYRQAAGRGLQLLFYSVGIGQISSEVPQNLSASRPQDRQFILSSKKLLLSDSGFYLCAWTEPYNSPLHFGNGTRLTVT.

This sequence joins TRBV5-4 and TRBJ1-2, with 11 bases matching TRBD1. The junction had 9 bases not matched to a gene; V was cut back by 4 bases and J by 7 bases. CDR3 length: 15 residues. CDR1 and CDR2 from the germline V gene are SGHNT and YYREEE (reference sequence). CDR3 DNA sequence: TGTGCCAGCAGCCCGAGGACAGGGGGCGAACGTGGCTACACCTTC. This sequence encodes CASSPRTGGERGYTF.

The chain combines TRBV7-8 with TRBJ1-2, with 9 bases identical to TRBD1. Germline CDR1 and CDR2: SGHVS and FQNEAQ. The trim removed 2 bases at V and 6 bases at J, leaving 7 bases unmatched. CDR3 length: 15 residues. The CDR3 coding sequence is TGTGCCAGCAGCTTATCCCCGGGACAGGGTCATGGCTACACCTTC. It yields the protein CASSLSPGQGHGYTF.

V is TRBV19 and J is TRBJ2-3; D perhaps matches TRBD2 (6 bases). This CDR3 contains 14 residues. The V gene's germline CDR1 is LNHDA and CDR2 SQIVND (reference sequence). Trimming took 6 bases from V and 5 from J, leaving 15 bases between them. Written as DNA, the CDR3 is TGTGCCAGTAGCGAGAGTCCCGGGGGAGATACGCAGTATTTT. It translates to CASSESPGGDTQYF.

This chain uses TRBV11-1 with TRBJ2-7; TRBD1 matches 7 bases. The CDR3 extends over 14 amino acids. Germline V lookup: CDR1 SGHAT, CDR2 FQDESV (reference sequence). The V gene end was trimmed by 5 bases and the J gene end by 1 base; junction bases not matched to a gene: 5. The CDR3 DNA follows: TGTGCCAGCAGCCCCGACAGGGAATCCTACGAGCAGTACTTC. This encodes CASSPDRESYEQYF.